The clone carrying this T cell receptor (beta chain) was seen ten or more times. Its matching antigen is unknown. Via MiXCR, TCRdb re-called the PCR reads, giving one row per CDR3 protein. The sample yields about 500,000 distinct CDR3 sequences, about 25% seen once. V lost 2 bases, J lost 2 bases, and 17 bases lay in between. The CDR3 runs to 17 residues. The sample belongs to a study of molecular identifiers for immune sequencing clone quantification. Study-wide points: In a background of about a million naive cells, spiked Jurkat TCR RNA from one cell was reportedly detectable.

Naive CD8 T cell sorting was performed on the CD8+CD4-CCR7+CD45RA+ phenotype. The receptor comes from a human donor in good health. Some libraries in this study had Jurkat cell RNA spiked in. This rearrangement joins TRBV12-3 or TRBV12-4 to TRBJ2-3; D is possibly TRBD1 or TRBD2 (7 bases each). The sample taken for sequencing was naive CD8+ T cells from blood, with Jurkat cell RNA spiked in. Subset indicated: FACS-sorted CD8+CD4-CCR7+CD45RA+ naive T cells. The CDR3 DNA sequence: TGTGCCAGCAGTTTACCCAGGGGGAGGGGAGACACAGATACGCAGTATTTT. Translation: CASSLPRGRGDTDTQYF.